A single sample gave rise to the 5 T cell receptor beta chains below, sequenced in a study of CD8+ T cells in alopecia areata. TCR sequencing used cDNA made by reverse transcription of extracted RNA. Clones were sequenced by immunoSEQ multiplex PCR, and TCRdb holds only the in-frame ones, with some missing. There are roughly 200,000 clones in the sample; about 48% occur only once, and 9.5% to 14% lies in the top ten. The treatment is: oral pan-JAK inhibitor, 5-10 mg twice daily. Specimen: CD8+ T cells sorted from blood, collected at week 24, from a patient treated with tofacitinib. The receptor source for this set is a human donor with alopecia areata.

This chain joins TRBV6-5 and TRBJ1-1, with 9 bases fitting TRBD1. The CDR3 covers 14 residues. The V gene's germline CDR1 is MNHEY and CDR2 SVGAGI. V lost 6 bases to trimming and J lost 6 bases; unmatched junction nucleotides: 8. CDR3 region: CASSPQGASPEAFF. In nucleotides, the CDR3 is TGTGCCAGCAGCCCACAGGGGGCCAGCCCTGAAGCTTTCTTT.

This clone was seen a handful of times. V and J are TRBV10-3 and TRBJ2-1, with a weak D call TRBD2 (6 bases). V gave up 8 bases and J gave up 10 bases, with 9 bases separating them. This CDR3 spans 10 amino acids. CDR1 is ENHRY and CDR2 is SYGVKD in the germline V gene. The CDR3 bases are TGTGCCATCGGGGCGGGGGAGCAGTTCTTC. It encodes CAIGAGEQFF.

The gene calls are TRBV5-1 and TRBJ2-4; 9 bases match TRBD1. The CDR3 contains 17 residues. CDR1 SGHRS and CDR2 YFSETQ come from the germline V gene. J was trimmed by 5 bases and V by 1 base; bases with no gene match: 10. Written as DNA, the CDR3 is TGCGCCAGCAGCTTGTTCCGGGACAGGGATACGGAAAACATTCAGTACTTC. Protein: CASSLFRDRDTENIQYF. Together with reference TRBV5-1 and TRBJ2-4, the CDR3 gives the full variable domain: KAGVTQTPRYLIKTRGQQVTLSCSPISGHRSVSWYQQTPGQGLQFLFEYFSETQRNKGNFPGRFSGRQFSNSRSEMNVSTLELGDSALYLCASSLFRDRDTENIQYFGAGTRLSVL.

The chain carries TRBV4-3 and TRBJ2-7; TRBD1 or TRBD2 may be the D gene (5 bases each). The CDR3 runs 15 residues. The ends were cut back, 1 base at V and 5 bases at J, with 15 bases in the middle. The germline CDR1 and CDR2 sequences are LGHNA and YSLEER. The CDR3 is CASSQARDRLDEQYF. CDR3 in DNA: TGCGCCAGCAGCCAAGCCCGGGACCGACTGGACGAGCAGTACTTC.

This clone turned up a few times. This chain joins TRBV4-3 and TRBJ1-5; the D is unclear. V dropped 3 bases and J dropped 7 bases, with 10 bases sitting between them. The germline V gene encodes CDR1 LGHNA and CDR2 YSLEER. The CDR3 spans 13 residues. CDR3 residues: CASSQDIRQPQHF. CDR3 coding DNA: TGCGCCAGCAGCCAGGATATACGGCAGCCCCAGCATTTT.